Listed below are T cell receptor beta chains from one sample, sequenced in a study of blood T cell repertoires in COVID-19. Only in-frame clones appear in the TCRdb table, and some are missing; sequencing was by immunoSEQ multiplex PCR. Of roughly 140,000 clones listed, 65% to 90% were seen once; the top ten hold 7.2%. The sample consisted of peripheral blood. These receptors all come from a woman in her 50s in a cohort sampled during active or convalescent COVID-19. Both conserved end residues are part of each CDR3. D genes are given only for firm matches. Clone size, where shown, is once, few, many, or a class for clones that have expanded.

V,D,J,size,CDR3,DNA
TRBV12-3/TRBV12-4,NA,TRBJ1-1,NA,CASRQGSGAEAFF,TGTGCCAGCAGACAGGGTTCGGGCGCTGAAGCTTTCTTT
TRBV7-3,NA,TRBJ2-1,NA,CASSLYGGGGEQFF,TGTGCCAGCAGCTTATATGGGGGAGGGGGTGAGCAGTTCTTC
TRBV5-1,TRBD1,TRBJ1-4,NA,CASSPADRGRATNEKLFF,TGCGCCAGCAGCCCGGCCGACAGGGGAAGGGCAACTAATGAAAAACTGTTTTTT
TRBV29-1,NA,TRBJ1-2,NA,CSGRSAAGIGGYTF,TGCAGCGGCCGCTCGGCCGCGGGGATTGGTGGCTACACCTTC
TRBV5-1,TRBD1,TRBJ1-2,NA,CASSSGTGGNYGYTF,TGCGCCAGCAGTTCCGGGACAGGGGGGAACTATGGCTACACCTTC
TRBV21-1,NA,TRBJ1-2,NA,CASSNSPPRDGYTF,TGTGCCAGCAGCAATAGTCCTCCTAGAGATGGCTACACCTTC
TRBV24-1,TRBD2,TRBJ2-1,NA,CATSDPGGGGAPHEQFF,TGTGCCACCAGTGACCCCGGGGGCGGGGGGGCCCCCCATGAGCAGTTCTTC
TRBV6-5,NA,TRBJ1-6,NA,CASSYGQYNSPLHF,TGTGCCAGCAGTTACGGGCAGTATAATTCACCCCTCCACTTT
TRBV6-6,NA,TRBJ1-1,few,CASSPRPNTEAFF,TGTGCCAGCAGCCCCAGGCCCAACACTGAAGCTTTCTTT
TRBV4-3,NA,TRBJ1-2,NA,CASSLDFGGGSRGYTF,TGCGCCAGCAGCCTTGATTTCGGCGGGGGCTCGCGAGGCTACACCTTC
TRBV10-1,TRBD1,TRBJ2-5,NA,CASSKTGEETQYF,TGCGCCAGCAGTAAGACAGGGGAAGAGACCCAGTACTTC
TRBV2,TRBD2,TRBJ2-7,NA,CASSPRLAGAIKGLYEQYF,TGTGCCAGCAGTCCTCGACTAGCGGGGGCAATCAAGGGGCTCTACGAGCAGTACTTC
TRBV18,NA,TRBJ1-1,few,CASSPDNVASAEAFF,TGTGCCAGCTCACCAGATAACGTGGCCAGCGCTGAAGCTTTCTTT
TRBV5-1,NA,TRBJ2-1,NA,CASSLGTPHINEQFF,TGCGCCAGCAGCTTGGGGACACCACACATCAATGAGCAGTTCTTC
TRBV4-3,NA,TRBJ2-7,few,CASSQEFRGNSYEQYF,TGCGCCAGCAGCCAAGAGTTCAGGGGAAATTCCTACGAGCAGTACTTC
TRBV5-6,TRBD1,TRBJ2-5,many,CASSFRQGLETQYF,TGTGCCAGCAGCTTCCGACAGGGGTTGGAGACCCAGTACTTC
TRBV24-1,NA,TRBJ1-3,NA,CATSDTNGNTIYF,TGTGCCACCAGTGATACAAATGGAAACACCATATATTTT
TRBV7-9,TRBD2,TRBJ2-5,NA,CASSLSGRGGRETQYF,TGTGCCAGCAGCTTATCGGGCCGGGGGGGCCGAGAGACCCAGTACTTC